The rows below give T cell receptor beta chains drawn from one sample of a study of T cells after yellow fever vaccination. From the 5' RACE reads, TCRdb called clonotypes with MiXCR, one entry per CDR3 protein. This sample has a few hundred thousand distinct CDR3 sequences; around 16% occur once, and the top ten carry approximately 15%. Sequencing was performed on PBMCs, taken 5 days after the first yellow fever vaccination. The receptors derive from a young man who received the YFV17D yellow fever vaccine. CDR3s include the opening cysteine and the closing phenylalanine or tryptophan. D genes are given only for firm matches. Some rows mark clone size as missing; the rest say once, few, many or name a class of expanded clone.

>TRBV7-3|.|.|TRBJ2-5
TGTGCCAGCAGCCAAAACCCAAGAGCGACCCAGTACTTC
CASSQNPRATQYF
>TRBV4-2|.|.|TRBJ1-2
TGTGCCAGCAGCCAAGAAGGAGGGATGGGGGGCTATGGCTACACCTTC
CASSQEGGMGGYGYTF
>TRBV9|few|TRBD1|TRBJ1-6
TGTGCCAGCAGCGCGGGCAGGGGGTTTAGCTCCTATAATTCACCCCTCCACTTT
CASSAGRGFSSYNSPLHF
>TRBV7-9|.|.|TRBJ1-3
TGTGCCAGCAGCTTCGAGAGGACAGCCTCTGGAAACACCATATATTTT
CASSFERTASGNTIYF
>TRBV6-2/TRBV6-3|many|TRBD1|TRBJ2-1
TGTGCCAGCAGTCCGTTGGCAGGGGGCCCCACAGCGAATGAGCAGTTCTTC
CASSPLAGGPTANEQFF
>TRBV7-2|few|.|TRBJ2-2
TGTGCCAGCAGCTTAGTATCAGGTTCCACCGGGGAGCTGTTTTTT
CASSLVSGSTGELFF
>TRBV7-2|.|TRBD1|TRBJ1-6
TGTGCCAGCAGCCCTGCTCGGACAGGGGGCTCACCCCTCCACTTT
CASSPARTGGSPLHF
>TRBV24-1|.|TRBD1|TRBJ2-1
TGTGCCACCGGGACAGGGCCCAATGAGCAGTTCTTC
CATGTGPNEQFF
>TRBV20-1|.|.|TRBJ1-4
TGCAGTGCCCCCCCCGGGGGGGCTAATGAAAAACTGTTTTTT
CSAPPGGANEKLFF
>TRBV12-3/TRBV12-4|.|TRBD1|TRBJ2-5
TGTGCCAGCAGCCGAGACGGGACAGGGCAAGAGACCCAGTACTTC
CASSRDGTGQETQYF
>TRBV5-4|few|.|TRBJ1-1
TGTGCCAGCAGCGGGACTAGCAACACTGAAGCTTTCTTT
CASSGTSNTEAFF
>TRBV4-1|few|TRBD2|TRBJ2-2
TGCGCCAGCAGCCCGGGGGGGGGATGGACCGGGGAGCTGTTTTTT
CASSPGGGWTGELFF
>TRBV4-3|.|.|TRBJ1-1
TGCGCCAGCAGCCAGACCTCTGTAGGGGAAGCTTTCTTT
CASSQTSVGEAFF
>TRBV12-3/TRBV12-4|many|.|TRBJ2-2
TGTGCCACCGAACGGGGCCCGAACACCGGGGAGCTGTTTTTT
CATERGPNTGELFF